The next 28 T cell receptor beta chains were all read from a single sample in a study of cytomegalovirus exposure and HLA in healthy donors. The PCR used 60 Vbeta and 13 Jbeta primers. Clones were sequenced by immunoSEQ multiplex PCR, and TCRdb holds only the in-frame ones, with some missing. The table has 150,000 or so clones, more than 65% seen once. Input material: PBMCs. These receptors were collected from a young man in good health and CMV-seronegative.

This chain connects TRBV7-2 to TRBJ2-7; TRBD2 matches at 9 bases. CDR1 is SGHTA and CDR2 is FQGNSA in the germline V gene. CDR3 length: 14 residues. V lost 8 bases and J lost 2; bases outside the gene matches: 7. CDR3 DNA sequence: TGTGCCAGCCGGGAGCGGGGGGATCCCTACGAGCAGTACTTC. Residues: CASRERGDPYEQYF.

The V and J genes are TRBV5-1 and TRBJ2-7, with 7 nucleotides matching TRBD1. The CDR3 is 16 residues long. Germline CDR1 SGHRS, CDR2 YFSETQ. J lost 0 bases, V lost 2 bases, and 8 bases had no gene match. The CDR3 coding sequence is TGCGCCAGCAGCTTTTCGGGACAGATGAGCTCCTACGAGCAGTACTTC. Protein product: CASSFSGQMSSYEQYF.

The chain couples TRBV6-4 to TRBJ1-2; D call uncertain. The germline V and J ends were trimmed by 5 bases and 4 bases, with 14 bases remaining between them. The CDR3 has 14 residues. Germline values: CDR1 MRHNA, CDR2 SNTAGT. The CDR3 here is CASSQESGSYGYTF. DNA for the CDR3: TGTGCCAGCAGTCAGGAGAGCGGGAGCTATGGCTACACCTTC.

This chain links TRBV19 with TRBJ1-2; TRBD1 agrees at 7 bases. V lost 9 bases and J lost 4; bases outside the gene matches: 8. CDR1 and CDR2 (germline): LNHDA, SQIVND (reference sequence). CDR3 length: 13 amino acids. As DNA, the CDR3 is TGTGCCAGCCACAGGGGCGCGAGCTATGGCTACACCTTC. Its translation is CASHRGASYGYTF. Combining the CDR3 with reference TRBV19 and TRBJ1-2 gives the whole variable domain DGGITQSPKYLFRKEGQNVTLSCEQNLNHDAMYWYRQDPGQGLRLIYYSQIVNDFQKGDIAEGYSVSREKKESFPLTVTSAQKNPTAFYLCASHRGASYGYTFGSGTRLTVV.

The chain links TRBV6-5 to TRBJ1-1; 10 nucleotides line up with TRBD1. Germline CDR1 reads MNHEY; CDR2 reads SVGAGI. V lost 5 bases, J lost 11 bases, and 11 bases stayed unmatched. The CDR3 is 14 residues long. The CDR3 DNA reads TGTGCCAGCAGTCCAGACAGGGGGCTATTTGATGCTTTCTTT. Translated: CASSPDRGLFDAFF.

The chain employs TRBV7-3 and TRBJ2-1; TRBD1 is a possible D gene (5 bases). Per germline, CDR1 SGHTA and CDR2 FQGTGA. V lost 4 bases and J lost 5, with 18 bases in between. The CDR3 extends over 16 amino acids. The CDR3 DNA follows: TGTGCCAGCAGCTCCCGACAGCACGCCCGCGACAATGAGCAGTTCTTC. It codes for CASSSRQHARDNEQFF.

In its sample, this clone was seen a few times. The V call is TRBV6-1, the J call TRBJ1-1; 7 bases map to TRBD1. The CDR3 consists of 15 residues. CDR1 is MNHNS and CDR2 is SASEGT in the germline V gene. V dropped 4 bases and J dropped 1; count of bases not matched to a gene: 6. CDR3 in amino acids: CASSVPTGKNTEAFF. CDR3 nucleotides: TGTGCCAGCAGTGTACCGACAGGGAAGAACACTGAAGCTTTCTTT.

CDR3 region: CASSLGVRKNEKLFF. CDR3 DNA sequence: TGTGCCAGCAGCTTAGGCGTCAGGAAAAATGAAAAACTGTTTTTT. The J gene is TRBJ1-4, the V gene TRBV11-2, with D unresolved. The CDR3 contains 15 residues. Deletions cut 1 base from V and 5 bases from J, with 11 bases between. Germline assignment: CDR1 SGHAT and CDR2 FQNNGV.

The rearrangement uses TRBV7-8 and TRBJ1-1; 7 bases map to TRBD1. This CDR3 has 15 residues. Germline CDR1 is SGHVS and CDR2 is FQNEAQ. V was pared by 5 bases and J by 0 bases, with 6 bases of the junction left unmatched. CDR3 region: CASSRNRGMNTEAFF. For the CDR3, the DNA is TGTGCCAGCAGCCGGAACAGGGGCATGAACACTGAAGCTTTCTTT.

The chain carries TRBV6-6 and TRBJ1-4, with TRBD1 matching over 9 bases. This CDR3 has 15 residues. V lost 6 bases, J lost 8 bases, and 10 bases stayed unmatched. CDR1 is MNHNY, CDR2 SVGAGI, per germline (reference sequence). The CDR3 protein is CASRPGTGSWEKLFF. The CDR3 DNA reads as TGTGCCAGCAGGCCCGGGACAGGGTCTTGGGAAAAACTGTTTTTT.

This clone was recorded only once. The rearrangement uses TRBV9 and TRBJ2-3, with 9 nucleotides matching TRBD2. CDR3 length: 16 amino acids. Looked up from germline, CDR1 is SGDLS and CDR2 is YYNGEE. J lost 4 bases, V lost 0 bases, and 6 bases had no gene match. DNA for the CDR3: TGTGCCAGCAGCGTAGTAATGCGGGGGGGCTCAGATACGCAGTATTTT. The encoded protein is CASSVVMRGGSDTQYF.

The rearrangement uses TRBV6-5 and TRBJ2-5, with 7 positions matching TRBD2. In germline, CDR1 is MNHEY, CDR2 SVGAGI. The CDR3 contains 15 residues. V shed 0 bases and J 1 base; nucleotides not matched to a gene: 2. In nucleotides, the CDR3 is TGTGCCAGCAGTTACTCGCAGCGGGGCCAAGAGACCCAGTACTTC. Encoded protein: CASSYSQRGQETQYF.

The CDR3 loop is CASSSLQGGRSYEQYF. Written as DNA, the CDR3 is TGCGCCAGCAGCTCTCTGCAAGGCGGGAGGTCCTACGAGCAGTACTTC. V and J are TRBV4-3 and TRBJ2-7; 8 bases align to TRBD2. This CDR3 has 16 amino acids. The germline gives CDR1 LGHNA, CDR2 YSLEER. The J segment lost 1 base and the V segment lost 5 bases, leaving 10 bases of the junction unmatched.

The V and J genes are TRBV13 and TRBJ1-2; D perhaps matches TRBD1 (6 bases). The germline CDR1 and CDR2 sequences are PRHDT and FYEKMQ (reference sequence). The length of the CDR3 is 14 residues. Trimming removed 0 bases from V and 3 bases from J, with 8 bases in between. CDR3 nucleotide sequence: TGTGCCAGCAGCTTAGGCAGGGGTTACTATGGCTACACCTTC. Its protein is CASSLGRGYYGYTF. Together with reference TRBV13 and TRBJ1-2, the CDR3 gives the full variable domain: AAGVIQSPRHLIKEKRETATLKCYPIPRHDTVYWYQQGPGQDPQFLISFYEKMQSDKGSIPDRFSAQQFSDYHSELNMSSLELGDSALYFCASSLGRGYYGYTFGSGTRLTVV.

This rearrangement joins TRBV4-1 to TRBJ2-7, with 14 bases lining up with TRBD2. V shed 3 bases, J shed 2 bases, and the junction held 9 bases outside the gene matches. This CDR3 has 18 amino acids. The germline V gene encodes CDR1 MGHRA and CDR2 YSYEKL. The CDR3 sequence: CASSHQIGTSGGPYEQYF. In DNA form, the CDR3 reads TGCGCCAGCAGCCATCAGATCGGGACTAGCGGGGGCCCCTACGAGCAGTACTTC.

The chain links TRBV4-1 to TRBJ2-2; D might be TRBD1 (6 bases). Per the germline V gene, CDR1 is MGHRA and CDR2 is YSYEKL. The V end was cut by 5 bases, the J end by 3 bases, with 16 bases between. The CDR3 consists of 16 residues. CDR3 coding DNA: TGCGCCAGCAGCTCACTCGGACAGAAAGACACCGGGGAGCTGTTTTTT. This translates into CASSSLGQKDTGELFF.

This clone showed up just a few times. The V gene is TRBV2, the J gene TRBJ2-7, with 7 positions matching TRBD2. This CDR3 comprises 12 residues. Looked up from germline, CDR1 is SNHLY and CDR2 is FYNNEI. Losses at the gene ends were 9 bases for V and 1 base for J; bases not matched to a gene: 3. The CDR3 DNA is TGTGCCAGTCGGCGGGGGTCCTACGAGCAGTACTTC. Translating gives CASRRGSYEQYF.

This sequence joins TRBV30 and TRBJ2-5; D is unclear. Deletions cut 0 bases from V and 0 bases from J, with 8 bases between. This CDR3 is built from 14 residues. Germline CDR1 and CDR2: GTSNPN and SVGIG (reference sequence). CDR3 DNA: TGTGCCTGGAGTGTCGTGAGATACCAAGAGACCCAGTACTTC. This translates into CAWSVVRYQETQYF.

This clone was seen more than once but under ten times. This chain uses TRBV28 with TRBJ2-2; D remains unclear. The germline V gene has CDR1 MDHEN and CDR2 SYDVKM. The V and J ends lost 7 bases and 0 bases respectively, with 9 bases between them. The CDR3 is 14 amino acids. The CDR3 loop is CASIISPNTGELFF. The CDR3 DNA sequence: TGTGCCAGCATTATCTCCCCGAACACCGGGGAGCTGTTTTTT.

The chain recombines TRBV5-4 with TRBJ2-5; TRBD2 is a possible D gene (7 bases). V dropped 4 bases and J dropped 5 bases, with 24 bases sitting between them. Germline values: CDR1 SGHNT, CDR2 YYREEE (reference sequence). CDR3 length: 17 residues. DNA for the CDR3: TGTGCCAGCAGCCAAGATGCCGGTAGGGGGGGTTTGGAGACCCAGTACTTC. Residues: CASSQDAGRGGLETQYF.

This clone was counted once. The chain couples TRBV2 to TRBJ2-5; perhaps TRBD2 as D (5 bases). V shed 5 bases and J shed 5 bases, with 15 bases lying between them. The CDR3 has 14 amino acids. Germline CDR1 and CDR2: SNHLY and FYNNEI. The CDR3 protein is CASSSRSGGETQYF. Here the CDR3 DNA reads TGTGCCAGCAGTTCTAGGTCCGGAGGCGAGACCCAGTACTTC.

In this sample, this clone turned up a few times. The chain joins TRBV4-3 to TRBJ2-7, with TRBD1 as a possible D gene (6 bases). Germline V gives CDR1 LGHNA, CDR2 YSLEER. Trimming shortened V by 0 bases and J by 3 bases, and 9 bases separated the two germline ends. The CDR3 has 14 amino acids. Here the CDR3 reads CASSQDARGYEQYF. CDR3 DNA sequence: TGCGCCAGCAGCCAAGATGCCAGGGGCTACGAGCAGTACTTC.

CDR3 in DNA: TGTGCCAGCAAGAGACCCCAGGTTGACAATGAGCAGTTCTTC. Amino acid sequence: CASKRPQVDNEQFF. This chain uses TRBV7-2 with TRBJ2-1; D is uncertain. V lost 7 bases to trimming and J lost 5 bases, with 15 bases between them. Germline loops: CDR1 SGHTA, CDR2 FQGNSA. The CDR3 runs to 14 residues.

This rearrangement joins TRBV19 to TRBJ2-5, with 7 bases identical to TRBD1. This CDR3 comprises 12 residues. Losses at the gene ends were 10 bases for V and 5 bases for J; bases not matched to a gene: 7. Germline CDR1 and CDR2: LNHDA and SQIVND (reference sequence). CDR3: CATSDRVETQYF. CDR3 bases: TGTGCCACCTCTGACAGGGTGGAGACCCAGTACTTC.

This chain's CDR3 is CASSFEAAGPQHF. The CDR3 bases are TGTGCCAGCAGTTTCGAGGCCGCGGGGCCCCAGCATTTT. The chain is built from TRBV27 and TRBJ1-5; no clear D gene. The germline V gene encodes CDR1 MNHEY and CDR2 SMNVEV (reference sequence). The CDR3 sequence is 13 residues long. Trimming shortened V by 3 bases and J by 9 bases, and 12 bases separated the two germline ends.

This clone was observed a single time. V is TRBV2 and J is TRBJ2-2, with 11 bases aligning to TRBD1. Germline V gives CDR1 SNHLY, CDR2 FYNNEI. This CDR3 is built from 13 residues. J was trimmed by 6 bases and V by 7 bases; bases with no gene match: 1. DNA for the CDR3: TGTGCCAGCATGGGACAGGGGGCCGGGGAGCTGTTTTTT. Translating it yields CASMGQGAGELFF.

The rearrangement uses TRBV11-2 and TRBJ2-2; 12 nucleotides align to TRBD2. This CDR3 contains 16 residues. Germline CDR1 is SGHAT and CDR2 is FQNNGV. The J segment lost 6 bases and the V segment lost 5 bases, leaving 7 bases of the junction unmatched. CDR3 sequence: CASSPLAGGLAGELFF. CDR3 coding DNA: TGTGCCAGCAGCCCCCTAGCGGGGGGGCTCGCCGGGGAGCTGTTTTTT.

The CDR3 is CARAGTGLNEKLFF. In DNA form, the CDR3 reads TGCGCCAGAGCCGGGACAGGGCTTAATGAAAAACTGTTTTTT. The chain joins TRBV5-1 to TRBJ1-4; 9 bases are shared with TRBD1. The CDR3 has 14 residues. V lost 8 bases and J lost 4; bases outside the gene matches: 6. Per the germline V gene, CDR1 is SGHRS and CDR2 is YFSETQ.